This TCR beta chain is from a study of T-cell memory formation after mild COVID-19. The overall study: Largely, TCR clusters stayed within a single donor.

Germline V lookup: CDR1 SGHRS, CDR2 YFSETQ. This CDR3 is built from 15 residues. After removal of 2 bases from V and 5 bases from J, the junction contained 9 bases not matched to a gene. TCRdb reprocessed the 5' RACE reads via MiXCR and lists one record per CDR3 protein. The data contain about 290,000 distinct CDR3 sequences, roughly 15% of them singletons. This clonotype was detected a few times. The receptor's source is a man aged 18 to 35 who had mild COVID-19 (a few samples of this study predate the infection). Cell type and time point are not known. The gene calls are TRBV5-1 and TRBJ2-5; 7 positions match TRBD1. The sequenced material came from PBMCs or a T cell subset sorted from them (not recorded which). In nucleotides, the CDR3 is TGCGCCAGCAGCTTCGAAGGGGGCCGGTCGGAGACCCAGTACTTC. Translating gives CASSFEGGRSETQYF.